A selection of T cell receptor beta chains follows, all from one sample in a study of identical twins. TCRdb recomputed calls from the 5' RACE reads with MiXCR, one row per CDR3 protein. The sample includes roughly 470,000 distinct CDR3 sequences, approximately 15% of them seen just once. These data are also associated with another study on yellow fever vaccine responses in identical twins.

The specimen was CD4+ T cells sorted from blood. These TCRs come from a woman under 30 in good health. Both conserved end residues are part of each CDR3. A D gene is named only where the DNA matches it firmly. The size of a clone is reported for some rows only, either as once, few or many, or as a class for expanded clones.

d_gene	v_gene	abundance	j_gene	CDR3nt	CDR3aa
NA	TRBV4-1	NA	TRBJ2-5	TGCGCCAGCAGCCAAGCAGAGAATCATCGTGAGACCCAGTACTTC	CASSQAENHRETQYF
NA	TRBV5-4	few	TRBJ2-2	TGTGCCAGCAGCTTGGAGGTCCTCACCGGGGAGCTGTTTTTT	CASSLEVLTGELFF
TRBD1	TRBV29-1	few	TRBJ2-5	TGCAGCGACATAAGGACAGGACAAGAGACCCAGTACTTC	CSDIRTGQETQYF
NA	TRBV7-2	NA	TRBJ1-2	TGTGCCAGCAGCTACAGGGAACCCCAAGGCTACACCTTC	CASSYREPQGYTF
TRBD1	TRBV5-1	few	TRBJ2-5	TGCGCCAGCAGCTCCCCAAGGACAGGATCGTACCAAGAGACCCAGTACTTC	CASSSPRTGSYQETQYF
NA	TRBV29-1	NA	TRBJ2-1	TGCAGCGTCGCCCCTAGTGAGCAGTTCTTC	CSVAPSEQFF
TRBD2	TRBV6-1	few	TRBJ2-7	TGTGCCAGCAGCCTGACTAGCGGAGACACCTACGAGCAGTACTTC	CASSLTSGDTYEQYF
NA	TRBV20-1	NA	TRBJ2-7	TGCAGTGCTCCAGGGGCGGACGAGCAGTACTTC	CSAPGADEQYF
NA	TRBV10-3	NA	TRBJ2-6	TGTGCCATCAGTGCCCGGTCCCCCATGGGGTTGAGCTCTGGGGCCAACGTCCTGACTTTC	CAISARSPMGLSSGANVLTF
NA	TRBV6-5	few	TRBJ2-7	TGTGCCAGCAGTTACTCGATCCAAACGGGGCACGAGCAGTACTTC	CASSYSIQTGHEQYF
NA	TRBV10-3	many	TRBJ2-1	TGTGCCATCAGTGTTAATTACGTCGGCGCAAATGAGCAGTTCTTC	CAISVNYVGANEQFF
TRBD2	TRBV4-2	NA	TRBJ2-7	TGTGCCAGCAGCCGGTCTAGCGGGCACTACGAGCAGTACTTC	CASSRSSGHYEQYF
TRBD2	TRBV7-3	NA	TRBJ2-3	TGTGCCAGCAGTCCTCTAGCGGGAAGGACTACAGATACGCAGTATTTT	CASSPLAGRTTDTQYF
NA	TRBV18	NA	TRBJ1-2	TGTGCCAGCTCACCGCAGGGAAGGGATGGCTACACCTTC	CASSPQGRDGYTF
TRBD1	TRBV10-3	NA	TRBJ2-7	TGTGCCATCAGTGAGAAGGGACAGGGATTTTTCGAGCAGTACTTC	CAISEKGQGFFEQYF
NA	TRBV4-2	many	TRBJ2-4	TGTGCCAGCAGCCAAGATAGAGATTACAACATTCAGTACTTC	CASSQDRDYNIQYF
TRBD1	TRBV20-1	few	TRBJ2-7	TGCAGTGCTTCCCGACAGGGGGTCCATCACGAGCAGTACTTC	CSASRQGVHHEQYF
NA	TRBV13	NA	TRBJ2-5	TGTGCCAGCAGCTCCCTCGGTCAGACCCAGTACTTC	CASSSLGQTQYF
NA	TRBV29-1	few	TRBJ2-1	TGCAGCGTTGCCGTGGGGGTACCGAATGAGCAGTTCTTC	CSVAVGVPNEQFF
NA	TRBV18	NA	TRBJ1-2	TGTGCCAGCTCAGCGAGGACGGACTATGGCTACACCTTC	CASSARTDYGYTF
TRBD2	TRBV5-1	NA	TRBJ2-1	TGCGCCAGCAGCTCCTATCCTTCGGGGGAGGGCCTAAATCACAATGAGCAGTTCTTC	CASSSYPSGEGLNHNEQFF
NA	TRBV5-1	NA	TRBJ2-2	TGCGCCAGCAGCTTGGAAGCCCTCCGGGAGCTGTTTTTT	CASSLEALRELFF
NA	TRBV6-5	NA	TRBJ1-3	TGTGCCACCATTACCTCTGGAAACACCATATATTTT	CATITSGNTIYF
TRBD2	TRBV27	NA	TRBJ2-1	TGTGCCAGCAGTCCCTCCAGACTAGCGGGGAACTCCTACAATGAGCAGTTCTTC	CASSPSRLAGNSYNEQFF